This TCR beta chain was captured by sequencing in a study of neoadjuvant nivolumab and ipilimumab in lung cancer. V was pared by 3 bases and J by 5 bases, with 8 bases of the junction left unmatched. In germline, CDR1 is LNHDA, CDR2 SQIVND (reference sequence). This CDR3 has 16 residues. To note about this clone: Antigen unknown.

Measured with immunoSEQ multiplex PCR; TCRdb has only the in-frame clones, and not every one. The sample comprises 9,000 to 10,000 clones, over 75% of which are singletons, and approximately 3.5% rests with the top ten. General study points: From pretherapy to surgery, tumor richness and clonality rose with dual therapy.

The material was peripheral blood, obtained before neoadjuvant nivolumab, alone or with ipilimumab. The sequence was obtained from an adult with non-small cell lung cancer. The rearrangement links TRBV19 to TRBJ2-5; TRBD1 matches at 11 bases. The CDR3 loop reads CASSMGQGGRGETQYF. The CDR3 DNA follows: TGTGCCAGTAGTATGGGACAGGGGGGAAGAGGGGAGACCCAGTACTTC.